This TCR beta chain was documented in a study of blood T cell repertoires in COVID-19. Overall study context: Samples taken during acute and convalescent COVID-19 were collected in the United States, Italy and Spain. In each case, the material was cDNA or gDNA derived from T cells, B-cell-depleted T cells, or PBMCs.

In the original analysis: How many nucleated cells were present was estimated from reference gene primer amplification. Method: immunoSEQ multiplex PCR; TCRdb's copy keeps in-frame clones and lacks some. For V, J and clone size, that table is used; D and trimming come from the DNA. The top ten hold 1% of the sample, which has about 310,000 clones, about nine tenths seen once. The CDR3 consists of 16 residues. V dropped 4 bases and J dropped 1; count of bases not matched to a gene: 7. Germline V gives CDR1 SGHNT, CDR2 YENEEA. The rearrangement uses TRBV11-3 and TRBJ2-1, with 7 bases lining up with TRBD2. The TCR originated in a man aged 50-60 years with active or convalescent COVID-19. Specimen: peripheral blood. In nucleotides, the CDR3 is TGTGCCAGCAGCTCACCTGACGGGAGGTCCTACAATGAGCAGTTCTTC. Encoded protein: CASSSPDGRSYNEQFF.